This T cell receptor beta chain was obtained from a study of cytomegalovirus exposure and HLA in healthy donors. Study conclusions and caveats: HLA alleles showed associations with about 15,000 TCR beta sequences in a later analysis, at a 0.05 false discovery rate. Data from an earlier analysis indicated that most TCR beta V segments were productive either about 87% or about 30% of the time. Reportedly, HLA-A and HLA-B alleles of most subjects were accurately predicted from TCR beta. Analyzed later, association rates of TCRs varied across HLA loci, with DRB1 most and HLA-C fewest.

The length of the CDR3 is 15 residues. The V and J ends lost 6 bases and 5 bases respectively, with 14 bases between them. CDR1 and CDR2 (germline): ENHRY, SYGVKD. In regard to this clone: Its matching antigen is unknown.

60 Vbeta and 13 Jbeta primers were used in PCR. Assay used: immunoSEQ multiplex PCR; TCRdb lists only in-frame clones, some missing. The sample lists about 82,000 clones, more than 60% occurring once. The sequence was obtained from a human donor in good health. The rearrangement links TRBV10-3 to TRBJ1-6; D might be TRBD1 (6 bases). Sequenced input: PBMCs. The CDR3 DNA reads TGTGCCATCAGGCACAGGGTTGAGGATAATTCACCCCTCCACTTT. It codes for CAIRHRVEDNSPLHF.